This T cell receptor (beta chain) was obtained from a study of T cell responses to AZD1222 COVID-19 vaccine. Analyses pooled second doses at about 4 or about 12 weeks. Measured with immunoSEQ multiplex PCR; TCRdb has only the in-frame clones, and not every one. The sample consists of 100,000 to 150,000 clones, more than 75% of them appearing once. Whole-study findings and limits: Among AZD1222 vaccinees, only six were seropositive at baseline. Increases in Spike-specific TCR breadth and depth were seen after two AZD1222 doses. Without day 14 samples, only post-peak T cell repertoires were studied.

Regarding this clone: Its matching antigen is unknown.

Sequenced material: peripheral blood, taken 28 days after the second AZD1222 dose. This receptor was obtained from an adult who received the AZD1222 COVID-19 vaccine.

Here the CDR3 DNA reads TGTGCCAGTAGTAGGCTCGGCGGGGTGAGCACAGATACGCAGTATTTT. Protein product: CASSRLGGVSTDTQYF. The rearrangement links TRBV19 to TRBJ2-3, with D possibly matching TRBD2 (6 bases). The germline V and J ends were trimmed by 4 bases and 0 bases, with 14 bases remaining between them. CDR3 size: 16 residues. Germline-derived CDR1 and CDR2 are LNHDA and SQIVND (reference sequence).